Listed here are 29 T cell receptor beta chains from one sample, sequenced in a study of T-cell reconstitution after alpha-beta-depleted transplantation in children. The authors prepared the TCRbeta library with unique molecular identifiers. TCRdb processed the PCR reads anew with MiXCR; each CDR3 protein has one entry. The table has approximately 420,000 distinct CDR3 sequences, approximately 11% seen once; the top ten hold roughly 5%. The sample was PBMCs from the stem cell graft donor, taken from the stem cell graft. Source of these receptors: a human donor who donated a stem cell graft to a child with acute myeloid leukemia.

The gene calls are TRBV9 and TRBJ2-5; the D gene is possibly TRBD2 (6 bases). The CDR3 consists of 18 residues. The germline gives CDR1 SGDLS, CDR2 YYNGEE. The V gene lost 7 bases and the J gene lost 2 bases, with 27 bases spanning the gap. CDR3: CASGHGRRRAGGQETQYF. The CDR3 DNA reads TGTGCCAGCGGCCACGGACGGAGGAGGGCCGGGGGACAAGAGACCCAGTACTTC.

This clonotype was counted ten times or more. The rearrangement links TRBV12-3 or TRBV12-4 to TRBJ2-5; 8 bases are a match to TRBD2. The CDR3 has 16 residues. With V trimmed by 2 bases and J by 4 bases, 9 bases remained unmatched. In DNA, the CDR3 is TGTGCCAGCAGTTTAAAGGGTAGCGGGAATTCAGAGACCCAGTACTTC. Encoded protein: CASSLKGSGNSETQYF.

The chain employs TRBV5-1 and TRBJ2-2, with 10 bases identical to TRBD1. CDR1 is SGHRS and CDR2 is YFSETQ in the germline V gene. V trimming: 4 bases; J trimming: 11 bases; junction bases outside the gene matches: 14. The CDR3 extends over 16 amino acids. CDR3 sequence reads: CASSVGTGAPRIELFF. The CDR3 nucleotides are TGCGCCAGCAGCGTGGGGACAGGGGCCCCCCGCATAGAGCTGTTTTTT.

The J gene is TRBJ2-3, the V gene TRBV9; possibly TRBD2 for D (5 bases). V lost 0 bases, J lost 1 base, and 12 bases lay in between. This CDR3 spans 16 amino acids. Germline V gene lookup returns CDR1 SGDLS and CDR2 YYNGEE. CDR3 bases: TGTGCCAGCAGCGTAGCGGGGTCCCGGGGCACAGATACGCAGTATTTT. Protein product: CASSVAGSRGTDTQYF.

This clonotype was detected only a few times. The chain has TRBV18 and TRBJ1-5; D call uncertain. The CDR3 totals 13 residues. V lost 3 bases and J lost 5, with 8 bases in between. Per the germline V gene, CDR1 is KGHSH and CDR2 is LQKENI. This chain's CDR3 is CASSPKHYQPQHF. The CDR3 nucleotides read TGTGCCAGCTCACCTAAGCATTATCAGCCCCAGCATTTT.

The rearrangement joins TRBV9 to TRBJ2-2, with unresolved D. This CDR3 region has 16 residues. In germline, CDR1 is SGDLS, CDR2 YYNGEE. The germline V and J ends were trimmed by 4 bases and 2 bases, with 15 bases remaining between them. This CDR3 reads CASSRRLGSNTGELFF. The CDR3 nucleotides read TGTGCCAGCAGCAGGCGACTGGGAAGCAACACCGGGGAGCTGTTTTTT.

The V gene is TRBV29-1, the J gene TRBJ2-7; D possibly corresponds to TRBD2 (6 bases). The CDR3 has 12 amino acids. Trimming cost V 6 bases and J 6 bases, with 15 bases left between them. CDR1 is SQVTM and CDR2 is ANQGSEA in the germline V gene. The CDR3 bases are TGCAGCGTGGCGGGGTTCGACACCGAGCAGTACTTC. This gives the protein CSVAGFDTEQYF.

The chain links TRBV20-1 to TRBJ2-5; 8 bases fit TRBD2. The CDR3 is made up of 13 amino acids. The germline gives CDR1 DFQATT, CDR2 SNEGSKA (reference sequence). With V trimmed by 0 bases and J by 6 bases, 3 bases remained unmatched. CDR3 nucleotides: TGCAGTGCTAGAGAGGTTAGCGGGAAGACCCAGTACTTC. Its translation: CSAREVSGKTQYF.

The chain has TRBV11-2 and TRBJ2-1; 8 bases are a match to TRBD2. The CDR3 covers 16 residues. The germline V gene has CDR1 SGHAT and CDR2 FQNNGV. With V trimmed by 1 base and J by 7 bases, 9 bases remained unmatched. The CDR3 spells CASSLAPAGVGNEQFF. Written as DNA, the CDR3 is TGTGCCAGCAGCTTAGCCCCAGCGGGAGTGGGGAATGAGCAGTTCTTC.

This clonotype was seen only a few times. The chain is built from TRBV5-1 and TRBJ2-1; D is ambiguous. This CDR3 has 15 residues. CDR1 is SGHRS, CDR2 YFSETQ, per germline. Trimming removed 3 bases from V and 5 bases from J, with 15 bases in between. The CDR3 DNA sequence: TGCGCCAGCAGCTCCCCCGACGGGCAAAACAATGAGCAGTTCTTC. As protein: CASSSPDGQNNEQFF.

The V gene is TRBV20-1, the J gene TRBJ2-1; 14 bases align to TRBD2. Losses at the gene ends were 5 bases for V and 8 bases for J; bases not matched to a gene: 8. This CDR3 is 15 amino acids long. CDR1 is DFQATT, CDR2 SNEGSKA, per germline (reference sequence). CDR3 residues: CSAQRLAGGQDEQFF. CDR3 DNA: TGCAGTGCTCAACGACTAGCGGGAGGGCAGGATGAGCAGTTCTTC.

The chain is built from TRBV12-3 or TRBV12-4 and TRBJ2-3, with D hard to call. CDR3 size: 14 residues. V lost 1 base to trimming and J lost 1 base, with 6 bases between them. The CDR3: CASSLDSRTDTQYF. CDR3 DNA sequence: TGTGCCAGCAGTTTAGACTCGCGCACAGATACGCAGTATTTT.

V is TRBV2 and J is TRBJ2-3, with D possibly TRBD2 on 6 matching bases. The CDR3 length is 16 residues. CDR1 is SNHLY, CDR2 FYNNEI, per germline. V was shortened by 2 bases and J by 2 bases, with 14 bases between the two germline ends. The CDR3 coding sequence is TGTGCCAGCAGTGAACCCGGGGGACCTAACACAGATACGCAGTATTTT. It translates to CASSEPGGPNTDTQYF.

Of note for this clonotype: A read error may account for a junction end that differs from germline. This chain uses TRBV6-2 or TRBV6-3 with TRBJ2-7, with 12 bases fitting TRBD2. The CDR3 consists of 16 residues. Looked up from germline, CDR1 is MNHEY and CDR2 is SVGEGT. In DNA, the CDR3 is TGTGCCAGCAGCCGTGGACTAGCGGGACCCTCCGACGAGCAGTACTTC. This gives the protein CASSRGLAGPSDEQYF.

This clonotype showed up just a few times. The chain couples TRBV10-3 to TRBJ1-5, with D perhaps TRBD1 (5 bases). The V end was cut by 4 bases, the J end by 3 bases, with 13 bases between. The CDR3 spans 15 residues. The germline gives CDR1 ENHRY, CDR2 SYGVKD. The CDR3 DNA reads as TGTGCCATCAGTGGGGGGGGGACTTTCAATCAGCCCCAGCATTTT. Translated, it gives CAISGGGTFNQPQHF.

Only a few counts were recorded for this clonotype. The V and J genes are TRBV20-1 and TRBJ2-1; 11 bases are shared with TRBD2. This CDR3 has 15 amino acids. V lost 5 bases and J lost 6; bases outside the gene matches: 9. Germline CDR1 DFQATT, CDR2 SNEGSKA (reference sequence). The CDR3 here is CSAPELAGESNEQFF. The CDR3, as DNA: TGCAGTGCTCCGGAACTAGCGGGGGAATCCAATGAGCAGTTCTTC.

The rearrangement uses TRBV12-3 or TRBV12-4 and TRBJ2-2; a possible D gene is TRBD1 (6 bases). This CDR3 region has 14 residues. Trimming pared 5 bases from V and 2 bases from J, leaving 9 bases between. CDR3: CASSTGFNTGELFF. DNA of the CDR3: TGTGCCAGCAGTACAGGGTTCAACACCGGGGAGCTGTTTTTT.

Turning to this clonotype: A much larger clone differs by one base, so this may be a read error. This chain's CDR3 is CASSYPRRSGIQNTVAFF. DNA for the CDR3: TGTGCCAGCAGTTACCCTCGACGGTCCGGGATCCAGAACACTGTAGCTTTCTTT. This chain joins TRBV6-5 and TRBJ1-1, with unresolved D. Per germline, CDR1 MNHEY and CDR2 SVGAGI. The CDR3 length is 18 residues.

J is TRBJ2-1 and V is TRBV20-1; 9 nucleotides agree with TRBD1. V trimming: 3 bases; J trimming: 3 bases; junction bases outside the gene matches: 9. The CDR3 contains 16 residues. Germline assignment: CDR1 DFQATT and CDR2 SNEGSKA (reference sequence). The CDR3 spells CSARQQGAGFYNEQFF. CDR3 sequence (DNA): TGCAGTGCTAGGCAACAGGGGGCGGGTTTCTACAATGAGCAGTTCTTC.

There are a few counts of this clonotype. The V call is TRBV7-3, the J call TRBJ2-7; TRBD2 matches 7 bases. From germline, CDR1 is SGHTA and CDR2 FQGTGA. Losses at the gene ends were 2 bases for V and 4 bases for J; bases not matched to a gene: 8. CDR3 length: 15 amino acids. DNA for the CDR3: TGTGCCAGCAGCTTAGGGTCGGGAGGAAGGTACGAGCAGTACTTC. Encoded protein: CASSLGSGGRYEQYF.

This clonotype was counted ten times or more. The chain combines TRBV7-9 with TRBJ2-1; 10 bases map to TRBD1. The CDR3 has 15 amino acids. V dropped 3 bases and J dropped 3; count of bases not matched to a gene: 2. Germline lookup yields CDR1 SEHNR and CDR2 FQNEAQ (reference sequence). The CDR3 bases are TGTGCCAGCAGCTTGGGACAGGGGTACTACAATGAGCAGTTCTTC. Translated: CASSLGQGYYNEQFF. Supplemented by reference TRBV7-9 and TRBJ2-1, the full variable domain reads DTGVSQNPRHKITKRGQNVTFRCDPISEHNRLYWYRQTLGQGPEFLTYFQNEAQLEKSRLLSDRFSAERPKGSFSTLEIQRTEQGDSAMYLCASSLGQGYYNEQFFGPGTRLTVL.

The V gene is TRBV20-1, the J gene TRBJ2-1; TRBD2 might be the D (5 bases). The CDR3 covers 15 residues. The germline CDR1 and CDR2 sequences are DFQATT and SNEGSKA (reference sequence). The V end was cut by 5 bases, the J end by 0 bases, with 14 bases between. The CDR3 sequence: CSASRAASSYNEQFF. As DNA, the CDR3 is TGCAGTGCTTCCCGAGCGGCTAGCTCCTACAATGAGCAGTTCTTC.

This clonotype was observed a handful of times. The CDR3 region is CASSQRTSGGRNTGELFF. CDR3 DNA: TGTGCCAGCAGCCAGCGGACTAGCGGGGGGCGGAACACCGGGGAGCTGTTTTTT. V and J are TRBV14 and TRBJ2-2; 14 bases map to TRBD2. Unmatched junction bases numbered 4, after V lost 3 bases and J lost 1 base. CDR1 is SGHDN, CDR2 FVKESK, per germline. The CDR3 contains 18 residues.

This clonotype has only a few counts. This chain joins TRBV12-3 or TRBV12-4 and TRBJ2-3; D remains ambiguous. CDR3 length equals 14 residues. Trimming cost V 4 bases and J 0 bases, with 8 bases left between them. CDR3 in DNA: TGTGCCAGCAGTTCTGGACGAAGCACAGATACGCAGTATTTT. It yields the protein CASSSGRSTDTQYF.

The CDR3 DNA reads as TGTGCCAGCAGCCGGTTCACCGGGGAGCTGTTTTTT. Protein sequence: CASSRFTGELFF. This rearrangement joins TRBV7-9 to TRBJ2-2; D is unresolved. The CDR3 contains 12 residues. Germline V gene data show CDR1 as SEHNR and CDR2 as FQNEAQ (reference sequence). Trimming removed 5 bases at V and 4 bases at J, with 5 bases between.

The genes are TRBV5-6 and TRBJ2-3, with 8 positions matching TRBD1. V was clipped by 3 bases and J by 4 bases; unmatched bases: 10. This CDR3 contains 16 residues. Germline V gene data show CDR1 as SGHDT and CDR2 as YYEEEE. CDR3 nucleotides: TGTGCCAGCAGCTCCCAGGACAGGGTTGGCGCAGATACGCAGTATTTT. Its protein product is CASSSQDRVGADTQYF. The full variable domain, with the rest looked up from reference TRBV5-6 and TRBJ2-3, is DAGVTQSPTHLIKTRGQQVTLRCSPKSGHDTVSWYQQALGQGPQFIFQYYEEEERQRGNFPDRFSGHQFPNYSSELNVNALLLGDSALYLCASSSQDRVGADTQYFGPGTRLTVL.

There are a few counts of this clonotype. The J gene is TRBJ1-1, the V gene TRBV7-9; D is unclear. CDR3 length: 14 residues. The V gene lost 5 bases and the J gene lost 1 base, with 11 bases spanning the gap. Germline CDR1 and CDR2: SEHNR and FQNEAQ (reference sequence). The CDR3 is CASSPSQANTEAFF. Here the CDR3 DNA reads TGTGCCAGCAGCCCGAGCCAGGCGAACACTGAAGCTTTCTTT.

The rearrangement joins TRBV5-1 to TRBJ2-1, with D unclear. The germline V and J ends were trimmed by 4 bases and 0 bases, with 11 bases remaining between them. Looked up from germline, CDR1 is SGHRS and CDR2 is YFSETQ. There are 15 residues in the CDR3. The CDR3 DNA reads TGCGCCAGCAGCACGACGGCTAGCTCCTACAATGAGCAGTTCTTC. Its translation is CASSTTASSYNEQFF.

The chain carries TRBV7-3 and TRBJ2-7; D may be TRBD2 (5 bases). This CDR3 spans 13 amino acids. Between the trimmed V and J ends, which lost 5 bases and 5 bases, there was a span of 13 bases. Germline lookup yields CDR1 SGHTA and CDR2 FQGTGA. CDR3 loop: CASSPTTFDEQYF. Written as DNA, the CDR3 is TGTGCCAGCAGCCCGACTACCTTTGACGAGCAGTACTTC.